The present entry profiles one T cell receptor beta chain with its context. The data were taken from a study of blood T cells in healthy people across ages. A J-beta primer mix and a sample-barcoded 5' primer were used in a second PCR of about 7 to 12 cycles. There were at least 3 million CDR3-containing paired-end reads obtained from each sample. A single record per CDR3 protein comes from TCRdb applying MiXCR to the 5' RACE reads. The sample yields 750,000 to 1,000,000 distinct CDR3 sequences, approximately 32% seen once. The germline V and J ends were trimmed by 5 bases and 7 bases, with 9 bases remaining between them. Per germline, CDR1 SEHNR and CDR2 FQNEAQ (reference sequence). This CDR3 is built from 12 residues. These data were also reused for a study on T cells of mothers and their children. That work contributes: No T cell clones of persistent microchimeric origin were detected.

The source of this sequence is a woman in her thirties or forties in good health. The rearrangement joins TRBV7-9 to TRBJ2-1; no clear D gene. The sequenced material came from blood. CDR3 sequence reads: CASSVQWNEQFF. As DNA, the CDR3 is TGTGCCAGCAGCGTACAGTGGAATGAGCAGTTCTTC.